What follows are 15 T cell receptor beta chains derived from one specimen sequenced in a study of beta chain features in type 1 diabetes. Study-wide points: Among patients with Type 1 diabetes, TCRB CDR3s were moderately but significantly shorter in every one of the four CD4+ subsets.

Isolated RNA was reverse transcribed in full, so expressed TCRB transcripts were sequenced. Some clones are missing from TCRdb's copy, which holds only in-frame ones; the method was immunoSEQ multiplex PCR. This table holds hundreds of thousands of clones, around an eighth found once. These receptors' antigens are unknown. Material for sequencing was naive CD4+ T cells from blood. The receptors originated from a man aged 18 to 29 with type 1 diabetes.

With respect to this clone: The sample has other DNA sequences that encode this CDR3 too. The chain joins TRBV5-1 to TRBJ1-5, with 10 positions matching TRBD1. Germline V lookup: CDR1 SGHRS, CDR2 YFSETQ. The junction had 2 bases not matched to a gene; V was cut back by 4 bases and J by 4 bases. The CDR3 runs to 14 residues. DNA of the CDR3: TGCGCCAGCAGCGCGGGACAGGGGAATCAGCCCCAGCATTTT. This sequence encodes CASSAGQGNQPQHF.

The rearrangement joins TRBV7-2 to TRBJ1-2; possibly TRBD1 for D (6 bases). The ends were cut back, 5 bases at V and 5 bases at J, with 9 bases in the middle. Germline V gene data show CDR1 as SGHTA and CDR2 as FQGNSA. The CDR3 has 12 amino acids. The CDR3 loop is CASSHTGYGYTF. Written as DNA, the CDR3 is TGTGCCAGCAGCCATACAGGGTATGGCTACACCTTC.

The chain employs TRBV7-9 and TRBJ2-5; TRBD1 matches at 9 bases. The germline V gene encodes CDR1 SEHNR and CDR2 FQNEAQ (reference sequence). With V trimmed by 3 bases and J by 2 bases, 4 bases remained unmatched. CDR3 length: 15 amino acids. For the CDR3, the DNA is TGTGCCAGCAGCTTTCCGGGACAGGGTCAAGAGACCCAGTACTTC. Protein sequence: CASSFPGQGQETQYF.

This clone has a handful of counts. The chain employs TRBV13 and TRBJ2-3; perhaps TRBD1 as D (5 bases). The length of the CDR3 is 14 residues. CDR1 is PRHDT and CDR2 is FYEKMQ in the germline V gene (reference sequence). Trimming took 8 bases from V and 4 from J, leaving 16 bases between them. CDR3 sequence reads: CASFSQGGADTQYF. The CDR3 DNA is TGTGCCAGCTTTAGTCAGGGTGGTGCAGATACGCAGTATTTT.

This clone was counted between two and nine times. CDR3 bases: TGTGCCAGCAGCTTACGGGGAATGGATGGCTACACCTTC. Residues: CASSLRGMDGYTF. The rearrangement joins TRBV13 to TRBJ1-2, with no clear D. CDR3 size: 13 residues. The ends were cut back, 2 bases at V and 6 bases at J, with 10 bases in the middle. Germline V gene data show CDR1 as PRHDT and CDR2 as FYEKMQ (reference sequence).

This clone turned up a few times. The sample holds other DNA sequences that translate to the same CDR3. V is TRBV2 and J is TRBJ2-7; D is unclear. Trimming took off 4 bases at V and 0 bases at J, with 4 bases between the two ends. There are 12 residues in the CDR3. In germline, CDR1 is SNHLY, CDR2 FYNNEI. DNA for the CDR3: TGTGCCAGCAGTGCGAGCTCCTACGAGCAGTACTTC. The encoded protein is CASSASSYEQYF.

This clone was counted only a few times. This rearrangement joins TRBV18 to TRBJ2-5, with 8 bases fitting TRBD1. Germline trimming cut 6 bases from V and 3 bases from J; bases unmatched to any gene: 9. This CDR3 has 15 residues. Germline loops: CDR1 KGHSH, CDR2 LQKENI. DNA of the CDR3: TGTGCCAGCTCCCCCACCTGGACAGGGAAAGAGACCCAGTACTTC. This translates into CASSPTWTGKETQYF.

This clone was observed a few times. The V and J genes are TRBV30 and TRBJ1-1; D gene unclear. The CDR3 length is 14 residues. Trimming pared 0 bases from V and 1 base from J, leaving 9 bases between. Germline CDR1 is GTSNPN and CDR2 is SVGIG (reference sequence). CDR3 protein: CAWSVLKPNTEAFF. The CDR3 region has the DNA TGTGCCTGGAGTGTTTTAAAGCCGAACACTGAAGCTTTCTTT.

V gene TRBV28 combines with J gene TRBJ1-1, with a tentative D call TRBD1 (6 bases). Germline V gives CDR1 MDHEN, CDR2 SYDVKM. This CDR3 comprises 13 residues. Trimming removed 9 bases at V and 0 bases at J, with 11 bases between. The CDR3 here is CASFRGLNTEAFF. Written as DNA, the CDR3 is TGTGCCAGTTTCAGGGGATTGAACACTGAAGCTTTCTTT.

This clone turned up a few times. Other DNA variants within this sample encode the same CDR3. V usage is TRBV14 and J usage is TRBJ2-3; D gene ambiguous. This CDR3 region has 11 residues. Germline V gives CDR1 SGHDN, CDR2 FVKESK. The V end lost 4 bases, the J end lost 6 bases, and 5 bases lay between the germline ends. CDR3 sequence (DNA): TGTGCCAGCAGCCGGGCGGATACGCAGTATTTT. It yields the protein CASSRADTQYF.

The V call is TRBV10-2, the J call TRBJ1-2, with D tentatively TRBD1 (6 bases). CDR1 WSHSY and CDR2 SAAADI come from the germline V gene. This CDR3 region has 13 residues. Trimming pared 1 base from V and 7 bases from J, leaving 10 bases between. CDR3 residues: CASSELQGGGYTF. The CDR3, as DNA: TGCGCCAGCAGTGAGTTACAGGGCGGTGGCTACACCTTC.

This chain connects TRBV11-1 to TRBJ2-4, with a weak D call TRBD1 (5 bases). The CDR3 runs 16 residues. V dropped 4 bases and J dropped 3 bases, with 16 bases sitting between them. From germline, CDR1 is SGHAT and CDR2 FQDESV (reference sequence). As DNA, the CDR3 is TGTGCCAGCAGCTCTGACAGCGCGAGTGTCAAAAACATTCAGTACTTC. This translates into CASSSDSASVKNIQYF. Based on the CDR3 plus reference TRBV11-1 and TRBJ2-4, the full variable domain is EAEVAQSPRYKITEKSQAVAFWCDPISGHATLYWYRQILGQGPELLVQFQDESVVDDSQLPKDRFSAERLKGVDSTLKIQPAELGDSAMYLCASSSDSASVKNIQYFGAGTRLSVL.

The table lists this clone with a few counts. The chain uses TRBV13 and TRBJ1-1; no reliable D call. Germline V CDR1 and CDR2: PRHDT, FYEKMQ (reference sequence). V was clipped by 1 base and J by 2 bases, with 5 bases between them. The CDR3 length is 13 residues. The CDR3 region is CASSLDRNTEAFF. In DNA, the CDR3 is TGTGCCAGCAGCTTAGACCGAAACACTGAAGCTTTCTTT.

The chain joins TRBV15 to TRBJ2-1; no clear D. Germline V gene lookup returns CDR1 LNHNV and CDR2 YYDKDF (reference sequence). CDR3 size: 14 residues. V was trimmed by 1 base and J by 2 bases, leaving 6 bases between them. The CDR3 loop reads CATSRVAAYNEQFF. The CDR3 DNA reads as TGTGCCACCAGCAGAGTGGCAGCCTACAATGAGCAGTTCTTC.

This clone was recorded once. V and J are TRBV2 and TRBJ1-1; D gene uncertain. The germline gives CDR1 SNHLY, CDR2 FYNNEI. The CDR3 consists of 12 residues. Trimming took off 7 bases at V and 6 bases at J, with 12 bases between the two ends. CDR3 sequence: CASIQVASEAFF. CDR3 coding DNA: TGTGCCAGCATTCAGGTGGCATCTGAAGCTTTCTTT.